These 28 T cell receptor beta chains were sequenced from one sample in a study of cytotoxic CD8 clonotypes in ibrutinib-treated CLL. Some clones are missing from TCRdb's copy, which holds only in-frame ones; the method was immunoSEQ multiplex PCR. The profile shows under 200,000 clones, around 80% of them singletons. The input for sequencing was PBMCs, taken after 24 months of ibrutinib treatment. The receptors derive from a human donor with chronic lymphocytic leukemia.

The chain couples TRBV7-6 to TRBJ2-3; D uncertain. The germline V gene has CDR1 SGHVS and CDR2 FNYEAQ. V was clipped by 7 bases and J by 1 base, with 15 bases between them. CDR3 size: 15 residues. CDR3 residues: CASTPLDLGTDTQYF. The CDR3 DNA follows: TGTGCCAGCACCCCTTTGGATCTGGGCACAGATACGCAGTATTTT.

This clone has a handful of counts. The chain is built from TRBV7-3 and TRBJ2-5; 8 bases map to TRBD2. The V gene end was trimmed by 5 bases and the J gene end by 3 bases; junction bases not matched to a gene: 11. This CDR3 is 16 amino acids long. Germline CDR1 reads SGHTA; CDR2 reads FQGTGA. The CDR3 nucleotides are TGTGCCAGCAGCGCTACCGGGACTAGAGTGAAAGAGACCCAGTACTTC. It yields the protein CASSATGTRVKETQYF.

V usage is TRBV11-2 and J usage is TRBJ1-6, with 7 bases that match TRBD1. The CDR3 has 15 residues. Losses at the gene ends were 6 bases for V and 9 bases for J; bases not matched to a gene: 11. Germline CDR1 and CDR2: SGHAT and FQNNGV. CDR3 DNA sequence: TGTGCCAGCAGACCCACAGGGGACTCGGGTTCACCCCTCCACTTT. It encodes CASRPTGDSGSPLHF.

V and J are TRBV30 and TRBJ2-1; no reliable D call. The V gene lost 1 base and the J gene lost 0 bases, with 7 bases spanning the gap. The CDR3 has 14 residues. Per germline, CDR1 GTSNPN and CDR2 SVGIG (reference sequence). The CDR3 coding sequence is TGTGCCTGGAGTGAGTCTAGCTCCTACAATGAGCAGTTCTTC. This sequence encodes CAWSESSSYNEQFF.

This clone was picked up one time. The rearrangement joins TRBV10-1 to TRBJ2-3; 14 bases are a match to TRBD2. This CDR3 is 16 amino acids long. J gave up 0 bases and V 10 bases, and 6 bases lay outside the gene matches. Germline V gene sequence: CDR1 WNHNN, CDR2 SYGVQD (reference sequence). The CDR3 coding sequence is TGCGCCAACCGACTAGCGGGAGGGCCTAGCACAGATACGCAGTATTTT. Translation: CANRLAGGPSTDTQYF.

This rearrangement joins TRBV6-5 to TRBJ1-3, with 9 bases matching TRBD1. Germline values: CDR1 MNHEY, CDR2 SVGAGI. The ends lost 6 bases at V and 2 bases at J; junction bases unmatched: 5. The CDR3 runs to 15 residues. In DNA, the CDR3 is TGTGCCAGCAGATCGGGACAGGGCACTGGAAACACCATATATTTT. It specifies CASRSGQGTGNTIYF.

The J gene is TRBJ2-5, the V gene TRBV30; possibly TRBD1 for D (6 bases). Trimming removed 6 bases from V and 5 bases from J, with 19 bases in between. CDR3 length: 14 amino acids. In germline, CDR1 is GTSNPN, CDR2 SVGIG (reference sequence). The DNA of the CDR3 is TGTGCCTGCTCAGGGACATCAGGTTGGGAGACCCAGTACTTC. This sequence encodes CACSGTSGWETQYF.

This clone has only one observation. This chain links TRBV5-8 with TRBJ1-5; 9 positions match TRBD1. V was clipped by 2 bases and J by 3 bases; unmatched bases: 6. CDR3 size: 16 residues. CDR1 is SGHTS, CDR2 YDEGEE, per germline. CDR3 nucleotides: TGTGCCAGCAGCTTAACCGGGACAGGGAACAATCAGCCCCAGCATTTT. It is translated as CASSLTGTGNNQPQHF.

As DNA, the CDR3 is TGTGCCAGCAGCCAAGACCTAATTCCGGGACTAGCGGGGATGGAGCAGTACTTC. It encodes CASSQDLIPGLAGMEQYF. The chain links TRBV4-2 to TRBJ2-7; 13 nucleotides line up with TRBD2. This CDR3 comprises 18 residues. Germline assignment: CDR1 LGHNA and CDR2 YNFKEQ. The V gene end was trimmed by 0 bases and the J gene end by 7 bases; junction bases not matched to a gene: 12.

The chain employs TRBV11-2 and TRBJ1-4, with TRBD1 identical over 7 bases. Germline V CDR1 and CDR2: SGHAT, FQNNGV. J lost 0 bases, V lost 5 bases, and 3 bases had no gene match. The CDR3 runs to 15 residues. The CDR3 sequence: CASSAGQTTNEKLFF. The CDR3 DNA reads TGTGCCAGCAGCGCGGGACAGACAACTAATGAAAAACTGTTTTTT. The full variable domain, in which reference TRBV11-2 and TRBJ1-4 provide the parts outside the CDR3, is EAGVAQSPRYKIIEKRQSVAFWCNPISGHATLYWYQQILGQGPKLLIQFQNNGVVDDSQLPKDRFSAERLKGVDSTLKIQPAKLEDSAVYLCASSAGQTTNEKLFFGSGTQLSVL.

This CDR3 reads CASSQGTSGNTGELFF. For the CDR3, the DNA is TGCGCCAGCAGCCAAGGGACTAGCGGGAACACCGGGGAGCTGTTTTTT. This chain links TRBV4-3 with TRBJ2-2, with TRBD2 identical over 10 bases. This CDR3 has 16 amino acids. The V gene's germline CDR1 is LGHNA and CDR2 YSLEER. V shed 1 base and J 1 base; nucleotides not matched to a gene: 0.

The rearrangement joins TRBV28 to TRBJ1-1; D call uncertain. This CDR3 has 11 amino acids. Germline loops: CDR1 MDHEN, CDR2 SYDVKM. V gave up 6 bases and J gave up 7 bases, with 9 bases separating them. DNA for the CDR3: TGTGCCAGCAGCCTCCCAGGTGAAGCTTTCTTT. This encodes CASSLPGEAFF. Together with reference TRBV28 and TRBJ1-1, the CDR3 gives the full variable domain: DVKVTQSSRYLVKRTGEKVFLECVQDMDHENMFWYRQDPGLGLRLIYFSYDVKMKEKGDIPEGYSVSREKKERFSLILESASTNQTSMYLCASSLPGEAFFGQGTRLTVV.

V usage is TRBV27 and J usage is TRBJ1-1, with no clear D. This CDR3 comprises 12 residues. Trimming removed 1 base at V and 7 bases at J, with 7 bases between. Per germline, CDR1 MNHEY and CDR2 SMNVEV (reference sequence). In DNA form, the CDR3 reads TGTGCCAGCAGTTTATGGGGTGGTGAAGCTTTCTTT. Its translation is CASSLWGGEAFF.

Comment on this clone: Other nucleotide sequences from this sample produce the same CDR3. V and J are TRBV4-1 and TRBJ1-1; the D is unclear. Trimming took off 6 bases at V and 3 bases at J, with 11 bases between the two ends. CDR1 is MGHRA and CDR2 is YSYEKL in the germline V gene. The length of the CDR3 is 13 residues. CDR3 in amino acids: CASRAGLDTEAFF. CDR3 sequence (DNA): TGCGCCAGCAGGGCAGGACTTGACACTGAAGCTTTCTTT.

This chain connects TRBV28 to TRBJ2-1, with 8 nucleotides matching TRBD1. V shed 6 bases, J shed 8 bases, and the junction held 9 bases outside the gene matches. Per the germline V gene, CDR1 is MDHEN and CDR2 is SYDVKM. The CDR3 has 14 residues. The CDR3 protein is CASSRTGNKYEQFF. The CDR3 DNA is TGTGCCAGCAGCCGGACAGGGAATAAATATGAGCAGTTCTTC. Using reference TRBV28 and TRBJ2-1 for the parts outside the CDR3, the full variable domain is DVKVTQSSRYLVKRTGEKVFLECVQDMDHENMFWYRQDPGLGLRLIYFSYDVKMKEKGDIPEGYSVSREKKERFSLILESASTNQTSMYLCASSRTGNKYEQFFGPGTRLTVL.

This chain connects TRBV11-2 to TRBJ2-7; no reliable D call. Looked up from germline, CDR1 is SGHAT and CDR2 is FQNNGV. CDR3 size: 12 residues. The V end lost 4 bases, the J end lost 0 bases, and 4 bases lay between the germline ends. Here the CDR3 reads CASSSDSYEQYF. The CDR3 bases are TGTGCCAGCAGCTCCGACTCCTACGAGCAGTACTTC.

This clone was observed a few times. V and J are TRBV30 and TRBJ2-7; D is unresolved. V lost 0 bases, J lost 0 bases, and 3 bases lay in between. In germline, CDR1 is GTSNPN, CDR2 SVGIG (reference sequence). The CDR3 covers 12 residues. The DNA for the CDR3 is TGTGCCTGGAGTGTCTCCTCCTACGAGCAGTACTTC. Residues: CAWSVSSYEQYF.

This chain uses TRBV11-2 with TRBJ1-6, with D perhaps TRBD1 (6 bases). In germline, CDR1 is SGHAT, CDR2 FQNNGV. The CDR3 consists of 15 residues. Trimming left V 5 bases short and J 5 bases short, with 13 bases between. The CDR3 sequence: CASSRAGAHNSPLHF. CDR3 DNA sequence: TGTGCCAGCAGCCGCGCAGGGGCCCATAATTCACCCCTCCACTTT.

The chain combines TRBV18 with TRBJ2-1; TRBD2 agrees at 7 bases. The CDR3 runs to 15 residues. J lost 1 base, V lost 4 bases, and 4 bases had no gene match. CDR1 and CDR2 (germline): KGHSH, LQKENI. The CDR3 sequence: CASSLGLGSYNEQFF. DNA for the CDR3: TGTGCCAGCTCACTAGGACTAGGATCCTACAATGAGCAGTTCTTC.

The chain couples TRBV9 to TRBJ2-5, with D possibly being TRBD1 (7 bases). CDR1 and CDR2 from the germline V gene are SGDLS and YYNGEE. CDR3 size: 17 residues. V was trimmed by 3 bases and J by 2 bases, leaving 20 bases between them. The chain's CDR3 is CASSEDTGVGGQETQYF. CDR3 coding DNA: TGTGCCAGCAGCGAAGATACAGGGGTAGGGGGGCAAGAGACCCAGTACTTC.

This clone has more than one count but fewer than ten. The CDR3 sequence: CASRQGDSYNEQFF. The CDR3 bases are TGTGCCAGCAGACAGGGAGATTCCTACAATGAGCAGTTCTTC. The chain recombines TRBV7-8 with TRBJ2-1; possibly TRBD1 for D (6 bases). The CDR3 has 14 amino acids. The germline V gene encodes CDR1 SGHVS and CDR2 FQNEAQ. Trimming removed 6 bases at V and 1 base at J, with 10 bases between.

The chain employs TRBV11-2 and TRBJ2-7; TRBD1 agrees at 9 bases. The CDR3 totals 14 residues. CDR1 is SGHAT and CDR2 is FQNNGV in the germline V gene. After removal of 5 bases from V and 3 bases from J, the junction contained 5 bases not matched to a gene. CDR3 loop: CASSLRDRDYEQYF. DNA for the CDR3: TGTGCCAGCAGCCTCCGGGACAGGGACTACGAGCAGTACTTC.

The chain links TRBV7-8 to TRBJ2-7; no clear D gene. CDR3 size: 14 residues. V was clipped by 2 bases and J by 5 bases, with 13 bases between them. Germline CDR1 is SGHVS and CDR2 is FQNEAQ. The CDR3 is CASSLRLNYHEQYF. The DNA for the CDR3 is TGTGCCAGCAGCTTAAGGCTCAACTACCACGAGCAGTACTTC.

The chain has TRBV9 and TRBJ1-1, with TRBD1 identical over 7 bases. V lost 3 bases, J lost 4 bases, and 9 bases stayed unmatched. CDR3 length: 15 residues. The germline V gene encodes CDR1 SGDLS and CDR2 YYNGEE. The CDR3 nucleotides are TGTGCCAGCAGCGCCCCAGGGGGTGGTGGCACTGAAGCTTTCTTT. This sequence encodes CASSAPGGGGTEAFF. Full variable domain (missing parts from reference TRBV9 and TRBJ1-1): DSGVTQTPKHLITATGQRVTLRCSPRSGDLSVYWYQQSLDQGLQFLIQYYNGEERAKGNILERFSAQQFPDLHSELNLSSLELGDSALYFCASSAPGGGGTEAFFGQGTRLTVV.

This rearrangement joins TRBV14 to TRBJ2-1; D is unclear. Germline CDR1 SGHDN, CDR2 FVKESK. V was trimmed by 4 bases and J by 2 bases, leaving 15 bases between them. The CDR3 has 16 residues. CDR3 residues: CASSLLLPGPYNEQFF. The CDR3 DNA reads TGTGCCAGCAGCCTCCTCCTCCCGGGTCCCTACAATGAGCAGTTCTTC. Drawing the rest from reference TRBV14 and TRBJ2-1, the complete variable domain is EAGVTQFPSHSVIEKGQTVTLRCDPISGHDNLYWYRRVMGKEIKFLLHFVKESKQDESGMPNNRFLAERTGGTYSTLKVQPAELEDSGVYFCASSLLLPGPYNEQFFGPGTRLTVL.

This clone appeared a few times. CDR3 amino acids: CASSADRSTDTQYF. The CDR3, as DNA: TGTGCCAGCAGTGCGGACAGGAGCACAGATACGCAGTATTTT. This chain connects TRBV25-1 to TRBJ2-3, with 7 positions matching TRBD1. V dropped 4 bases and J dropped 0; count of bases not matched to a gene: 1. CDR3 length: 14 amino acids. CDR1 is MGHDK and CDR2 is SYGVNS in the germline V gene.

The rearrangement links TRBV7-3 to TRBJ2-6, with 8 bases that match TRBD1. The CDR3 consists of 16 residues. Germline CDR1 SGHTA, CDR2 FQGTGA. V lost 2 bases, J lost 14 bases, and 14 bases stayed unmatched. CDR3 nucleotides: TGTGCCAGCAGCTTAGCCGGGGGCACCGGGACAGGACTCCTGACTTTC. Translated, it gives CASSLAGGTGTGLLTF.

For the CDR3, the DNA is TGTGCCAGCAGTTCTACCATTAACTATGGCTACACCTTC. Translating gives CASSSTINYGYTF. This chain connects TRBV28 to TRBJ1-2; D is undetermined. Trimming left V 4 bases short and J 1 base short, with 7 bases between. Per the germline V gene, CDR1 is MDHEN and CDR2 is SYDVKM. This CDR3 region has 13 residues.